The entry below gives a single T cell receptor (beta chain) sequence along with its context. Profiling relied on immunoSEQ multiplex PCR, and the TCRdb table lists in-frame clones only, not all of them. There are over 60,000 clones in the sample; roughly nine tenths occur only once, and 0.94% lies in the top ten. This CDR3 spans 17 amino acids. The germline CDR1 and CDR2 sequences are SGHAT and FQNNGV. V was trimmed by 0 bases and J by 1 base, leaving 12 bases between them. This record comes from a study of OX40 agonist ivuxolimab in advanced cancers. The source material was CD4+ or CD8+ T cells sorted from blood, sampled in a trial of the OX40 agonist ivuxolimab. This receptor was taken from an adult with an advanced solid tumor such as melanoma, head and neck, liver or kidney cancer. The chain joins TRBV11-2 to TRBJ2-2; D possibly corresponds to TRBD1 (6 bases). CDR3 amino acids: CASSLDKRQVNTGELFF. The CDR3 DNA sequence: TGTGCCAGCAGCTTAGATAAGAGACAGGTGAACACCGGGGAGCTGTTTTTT.